This T cell receptor (beta chain) was profiled in a study of control samples from healthy donors and cancer patients. V was shortened by 10 bases and J by 6 bases, with 16 bases between the two germline ends. The CDR3 runs to 12 residues. Germline CDR1 reads MNHEY; CDR2 reads SVGAGI. TCRdb's copy holds only in-frame clones and misses some; the assay was immunoSEQ multiplex PCR. The sample contains 100,000 to 150,000 clones, about 92% of which appear only once. Sequenced input: blood. The chain has TRBV6-5 and TRBJ2-7; possibly TRBD2 for D (6 bases). The TCR originated in a woman in her forties or fifties in good health. CDR3 residues: CAITMLGGEQYF. The CDR3 DNA reads TGTGCCATCACAATGCTGGGAGGCGAGCAGTACTTC.